Sequencing of this TCR beta chain was carried out in a study of blood T cell repertoires in COVID-19. The overall study: Specimens from acute and convalescent COVID-19 originated in the United States, Italy and Spain.

Measured with immunoSEQ multiplex PCR; TCRdb has only the in-frame clones, and not every one. The table lists a few hundred thousand clones, around 84% of them singletons. The CDR3 length is 17 residues. V trimming: 1 base; J trimming: 4 bases; junction bases outside the gene matches: 9. CDR1 MGHRA and CDR2 YSYEKL come from the germline V gene. Sequencing input: peripheral blood. V and J are TRBV4-1 and TRBJ2-7; 11 nucleotides match TRBD2. The TCR sequence derives from a woman in her sixties or seventies with COVID-19, enrolled during active disease. The CDR3 DNA reads as TGCGCCAGCAGCCAAGCGCCCACTAGCGGGAGTTTTTACGAGCAGTACTTC. It codes for CASSQAPTSGSFYEQYF.